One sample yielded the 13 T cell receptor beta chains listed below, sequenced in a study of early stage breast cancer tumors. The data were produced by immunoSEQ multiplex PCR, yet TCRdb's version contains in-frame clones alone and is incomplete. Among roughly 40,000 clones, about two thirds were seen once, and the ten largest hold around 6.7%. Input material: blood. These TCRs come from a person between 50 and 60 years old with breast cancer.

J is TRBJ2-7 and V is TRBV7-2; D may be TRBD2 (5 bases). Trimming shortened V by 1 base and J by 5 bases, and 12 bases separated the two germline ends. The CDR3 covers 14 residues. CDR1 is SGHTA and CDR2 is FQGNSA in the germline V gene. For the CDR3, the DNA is TGTGCCAGCAGCTTAGAGCCTAGCCAAAACGAGCAGTACTTC. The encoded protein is CASSLEPSQNEQYF.

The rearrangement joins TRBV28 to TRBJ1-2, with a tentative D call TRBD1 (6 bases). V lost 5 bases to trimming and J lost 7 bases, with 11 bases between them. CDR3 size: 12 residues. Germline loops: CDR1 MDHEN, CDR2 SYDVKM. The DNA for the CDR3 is TGTGCCAGCAGTCCTCACAGGGCTGGCTACACCTTC. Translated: CASSPHRAGYTF.

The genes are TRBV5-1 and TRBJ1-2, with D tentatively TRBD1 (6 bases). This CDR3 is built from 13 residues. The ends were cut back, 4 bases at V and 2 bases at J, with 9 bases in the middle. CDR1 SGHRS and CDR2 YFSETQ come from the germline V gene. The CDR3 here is CASSPDRNYGYTF. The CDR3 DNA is TGCGCCAGCAGCCCCGACAGGAACTATGGCTACACCTTC.

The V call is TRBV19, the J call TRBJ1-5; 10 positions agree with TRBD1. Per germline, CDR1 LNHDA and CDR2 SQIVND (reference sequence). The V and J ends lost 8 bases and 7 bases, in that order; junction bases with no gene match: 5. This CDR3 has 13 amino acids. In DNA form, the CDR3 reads TGTGCCAGTGCCGGGACAGGGGTACAGCCCCAGCATTTT. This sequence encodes CASAGTGVQPQHF.

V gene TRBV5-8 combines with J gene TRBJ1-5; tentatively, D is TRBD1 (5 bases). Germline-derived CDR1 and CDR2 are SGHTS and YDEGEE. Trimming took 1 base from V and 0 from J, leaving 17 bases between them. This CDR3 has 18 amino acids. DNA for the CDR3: TGTGCCAGCAGCTTGAATTCCGCCAGGGCCTATAGCAATCAGCCCCAGCATTTT. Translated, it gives CASSLNSARAYSNQPQHF.

The CDR3 DNA reads TGTGCCAGCAGTTGGACTAGCGGGAACTTCGGGGAGCTGTTTTTT. This sequence encodes CASSWTSGNFGELFF. The chain uses TRBV7-8 and TRBJ2-2; 12 bases are shared with TRBD2. J gave up 7 bases and V 6 bases, and 6 bases lay outside the gene matches. Germline assignment: CDR1 SGHVS and CDR2 FQNEAQ. The CDR3 loop spans 15 amino acids.

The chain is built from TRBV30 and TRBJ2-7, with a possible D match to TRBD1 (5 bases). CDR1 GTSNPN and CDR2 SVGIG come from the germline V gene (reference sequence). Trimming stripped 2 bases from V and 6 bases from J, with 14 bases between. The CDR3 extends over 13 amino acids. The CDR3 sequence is CAWSYDSFREQYV. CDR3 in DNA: TGTGCCTGGAGTTACGACAGTTTTCGCGAGCAGTACGTC.

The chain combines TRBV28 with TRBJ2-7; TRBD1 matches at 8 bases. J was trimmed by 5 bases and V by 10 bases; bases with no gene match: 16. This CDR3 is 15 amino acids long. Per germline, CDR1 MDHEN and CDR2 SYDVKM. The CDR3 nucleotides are TGTGCCACCTCAACCCGCGGACAGGGCATCAACGAGCAGTACTTC. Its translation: CATSTRGQGINEQYF.

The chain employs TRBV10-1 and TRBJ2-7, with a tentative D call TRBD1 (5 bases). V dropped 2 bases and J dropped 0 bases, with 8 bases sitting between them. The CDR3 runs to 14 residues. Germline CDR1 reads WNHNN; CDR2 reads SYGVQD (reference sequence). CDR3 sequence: CASSEDSTSYEQYF. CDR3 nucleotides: TGCGCCAGCAGTGAGGACAGTACCTCCTACGAGCAGTACTTC.

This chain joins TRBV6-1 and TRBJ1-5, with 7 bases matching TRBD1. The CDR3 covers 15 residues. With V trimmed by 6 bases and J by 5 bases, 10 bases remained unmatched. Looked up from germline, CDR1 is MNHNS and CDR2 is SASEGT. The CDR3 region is CASSRGRGHHQPQHF. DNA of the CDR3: TGTGCCAGCAGCCGGGGAAGGGGGCATCATCAGCCCCAGCATTTT.

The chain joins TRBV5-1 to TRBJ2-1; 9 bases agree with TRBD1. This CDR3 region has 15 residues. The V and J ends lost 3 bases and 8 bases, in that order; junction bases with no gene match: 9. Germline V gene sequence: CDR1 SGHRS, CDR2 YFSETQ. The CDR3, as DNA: TGCGCCAGCAGCTATGGACAGGGGCCCCCCGATGAGCAGTTCTTC. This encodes CASSYGQGPPDEQFF.

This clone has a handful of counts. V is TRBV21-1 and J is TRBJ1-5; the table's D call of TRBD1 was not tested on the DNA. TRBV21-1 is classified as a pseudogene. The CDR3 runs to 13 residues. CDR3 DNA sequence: TGTGCCAGCCCCGGACAAGGAGATCAGCCCCAGCATTTT. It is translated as CASPGQGDQPQHF.

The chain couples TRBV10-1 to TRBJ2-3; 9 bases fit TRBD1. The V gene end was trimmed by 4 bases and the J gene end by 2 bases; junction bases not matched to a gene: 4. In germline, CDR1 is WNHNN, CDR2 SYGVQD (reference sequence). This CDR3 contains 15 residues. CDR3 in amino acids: CASSGTGEITDTQYF. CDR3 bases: TGCGCCAGCAGTGGGACAGGGGAAATCACAGATACGCAGTATTTT.